The 30 T cell receptor beta chains listed next were all sequenced from one sample in a study of blood T cell repertoires in COVID-19. Clones were sequenced by immunoSEQ multiplex PCR, and TCRdb holds only the in-frame ones, with some missing. This table has over 120,000 clones, around 81% appearing once. The sample was peripheral blood. The receptor set was obtained from a human donor in a cohort sampled during active COVID-19.

This CDR3 reads CASSTMTSGRANEQFF. CDR3 nucleotides: TGTGCCAGCAGCACTATGACTAGCGGGAGGGCAAATGAGCAGTTCTTC. The chain uses TRBV5-4 and TRBJ2-1; 14 bases map to TRBD2. The V gene's germline CDR1 is SGHNT and CDR2 YYREEE (reference sequence). This CDR3 comprises 16 residues. Trimming took 4 bases from V and 7 from J; bases not matched to a gene: 7.

This clone came up a few times. The chain has TRBV12-5 and TRBJ1-1; no clear D. The CDR3 spans 13 residues. Germline-derived CDR1 and CDR2 are LGHNT and FRNRAP. The ends were cut back, 1 base at V and 2 bases at J, with 5 bases in the middle. The CDR3 loop is CASGLEPNTEAFF. Written as DNA, the CDR3 is TGTGCTAGTGGTTTGGAGCCAAACACTGAAGCTTTCTTT.

The chain couples TRBV9 to TRBJ2-1, with no clear D. Looked up from germline, CDR1 is SGDLS and CDR2 is YYNGEE. The CDR3 has 17 residues. The V and J ends lost 3 bases and 0 bases respectively, with 16 bases between them. The CDR3 spells CASSARMTPSSYNEQFF. The CDR3 DNA is TGTGCCAGCAGCGCCAGAATGACACCGAGCTCCTACAATGAGCAGTTCTTC.

This rearrangement joins TRBV18 to TRBJ2-7; tentatively, D is TRBD2 (6 bases). The V and J ends lost 3 bases and 6 bases respectively, with 18 bases between them. This CDR3 contains 15 residues. Germline loops: CDR1 KGHSH, CDR2 LQKENI. The CDR3 here is CASSPGGTISSEQYF. In nucleotides, the CDR3 is TGTGCCAGCTCACCCGGAGGGACCATTTCGAGCGAGCAGTACTTC.

The rearrangement uses TRBV6-4 and TRBJ2-5; 7 nucleotides line up with TRBD2. Germline V gene data show CDR1 as MRHNA and CDR2 as SNTAGT. Losses at the gene ends were 4 bases for V and 5 bases for J; bases not matched to a gene: 4. The CDR3 spans 13 residues. In nucleotides, the CDR3 is TGTGCCAGCAGTGCGGACGGGGGGGAGACCCAGTACTTC. Residues: CASSADGGETQYF.

The genes are TRBV4-2 and TRBJ1-5; perhaps TRBD1 as D (6 bases). V lost 0 bases and J 3 bases, leaving 9 bases between the germline ends. The CDR3 runs to 15 residues. CDR1 and CDR2 from the germline V gene are LGHNA and YNFKEQ. CDR3 sequence (DNA): TGTGCCAGCAGCCAAGAACAGGGTGACAATCAGCCCCAGCATTTT. As protein: CASSQEQGDNQPQHF.

This clone is a singleton in its sample. This sequence joins TRBV12-3 or TRBV12-4 and TRBJ2-7, with TRBD1 matching 8 bases. Losses at the gene ends were 6 bases for V and 0 bases for J; bases not matched to a gene: 1. The CDR3 is 13 amino acids. The CDR3 DNA sequence: TGTGCCAGCAGAACAGGGGGCTCCTACGAGCAGTACTTC. Residues: CASRTGGSYEQYF.

The gene calls are TRBV29-1 and TRBJ1-4; unclear D gene. With 0 bases removed from V and 15 bases from J, the gap between germline ends came to 14 bases. This CDR3 has 12 residues. The germline gives CDR1 SQVTM, CDR2 ANQGSEA. The CDR3 region is CSVEDPSEVLFF. The CDR3 DNA reads as TGCAGCGTTGAAGATCCGTCAGAGGTCTTGTTTTTT. Full variable domain (missing parts from reference TRBV29-1 and TRBJ1-4): SAVISQKPSRDICQRGTSLTIQCQVDSQVTMMFWYRQQPGQSLTLIATANQGSEATYESGFVIDKFPISRPNLTFSTLTVSNMSPEDSSIYLCSVEDPSEVLFFGSGTQLSVL.

The chain couples TRBV2 to TRBJ2-2, with TRBD2 matching over 14 bases. The V segment lost 6 bases and the J segment 4 bases; nucleotides outside the gene matches: 7. Looked up from germline, CDR1 is SNHLY and CDR2 is FYNNEI. The CDR3 is 17 amino acids. The CDR3 sequence is CASRPGTSGSITGELFF. CDR3 nucleotide sequence: TGTGCCAGCAGGCCCGGGACTAGCGGGAGTATCACCGGGGAGCTGTTTTTT.

The chain links TRBV28 to TRBJ2-7; D is possibly TRBD1 (7 bases). Trimming removed 3 bases at V and 2 bases at J, with 14 bases between. Germline V lookup: CDR1 MDHEN, CDR2 SYDVKM. This CDR3 spans 15 amino acids. The CDR3 region is CASSLGGQSTYEQYF. In DNA, the CDR3 is TGTGCCAGCAGTTTGGGGGGACAGTCAACCTACGAGCAGTACTTC.

This clone came up a few times. The V gene is TRBV7-3, the J gene TRBJ1-1, with D possibly being TRBD1 (5 bases). The CDR3 spans 13 residues. The V gene's germline CDR1 is SGHTA and CDR2 FQGTGA. V shed 6 bases and J shed 4 bases, with 12 bases lying between them. DNA of the CDR3: TGTGCCAGCAGTTCAGGGATCACCACTGAAGCTTTCTTT. Amino acid sequence: CASSSGITTEAFF.

This clone was recorded once. The gene calls are TRBV6-5 and TRBJ2-1, with 12 positions matching TRBD2. Germline lookup yields CDR1 MNHEY and CDR2 SVGAGI. Losses at the gene ends were 5 bases for V and 3 bases for J; bases not matched to a gene: 2. The CDR3 totals 15 residues. CDR3: CASSRLAGVYNEQFF. In DNA, the CDR3 is TGTGCCAGCAGTCGACTAGCGGGAGTCTACAATGAGCAGTTCTTC.

This clone turned up a few times. The chain combines TRBV12-3 or TRBV12-4 with TRBJ2-7; no clear D gene. Trimming left V 7 bases short and J 4 bases short, with 14 bases between. This CDR3 is built from 13 residues. The chain's CDR3 is CASTPPSRYEQYF. The DNA for the CDR3 is TGTGCCAGCACCCCGCCCTCCAGGTACGAGCAGTACTTC.

V is TRBV12-3 or TRBV12-4 and J is TRBJ2-3; unclear D gene. The CDR3 runs to 12 residues. V was clipped by 7 bases and J by 6 bases, with 11 bases between them. The CDR3 coding sequence is TGTGCCAGCACCCCGAGCCGGGATACGCAGTATTTT. As protein: CASTPSRDTQYF.

V is TRBV5-6 and J is TRBJ2-5; TRBD1 matches 10 bases. The CDR3 extends over 13 amino acids. In germline, CDR1 is SGHDT, CDR2 YYEEEE. With 4 bases clipped from V and 5 bases from J, the junction kept 2 bases outside the gene matches. CDR3 DNA: TGTGCCAGCAGCCGGGACAGGGGTGAGACCCAGTACTTC. Encoded protein: CASSRDRGETQYF. Together with reference TRBV5-6 and TRBJ2-5, the CDR3 gives the full variable domain: DAGVTQSPTHLIKTRGQQVTLRCSPKSGHDTVSWYQQALGQGPQFIFQYYEEEERQRGNFPDRFSGHQFPNYSSELNVNALLLGDSALYLCASSRDRGETQYFGPGTRLLVL.

The table lists this clone with a few counts. J is TRBJ2-7 and V is TRBV4-1; possible D gene TRBD2, 7 bases. V was pared by 4 bases and J by 6 bases, with 16 bases between. The V gene's germline CDR1 is MGHRA and CDR2 YSYEKL. This CDR3 spans 14 amino acids. The CDR3: CASSLMGGLAEQYF. CDR3 DNA: TGCGCCAGCAGCCTCATGGGGGGGCTGGCCGAGCAGTACTTC.

The genes are TRBV19 and TRBJ2-7; 10 positions match TRBD2. Germline V lookup: CDR1 LNHDA, CDR2 SQIVND (reference sequence). V gave up 5 bases and J gave up 2 bases; unmatched junction bases: 15. CDR3 length: 18 amino acids. The DNA of the CDR3 is TGTGCCAGTAGTTCCGGGACTAGCGCCTCCTCATATACCTACGAGCAGTACTTC. Encoded protein: CASSSGTSASSYTYEQYF.

The table lists this clone with a count of one. The V and J genes are TRBV29-1 and TRBJ2-3; 11 nucleotides align to TRBD1. The CDR3 consists of 13 residues. Per the germline V gene, CDR1 is SQVTM and CDR2 is ANQGSEA. Losses at the gene ends were 3 bases for V and 6 bases for J; bases not matched to a gene: 2. The DNA of the CDR3 is TGCAGCGTTGACCGGGACAGGGGGGATACGCAGTATTTT. Amino acids: CSVDRDRGDTQYF.

V usage is TRBV7-3 and J usage is TRBJ1-1; perhaps TRBD1 as D (6 bases). This CDR3 region has 19 residues. Trimming left V 5 bases short and J 0 bases short, with 25 bases between. Germline loops: CDR1 SGHTA, CDR2 FQGTGA. For the CDR3, the DNA is TGTGCCAGCAGCCCAGCCGGGACAAGGAGACAAGCCATGAACACTGAAGCTTTCTTT. Translation gives CASSPAGTRRQAMNTEAFF.

As regards this clone: Other DNA sequences within the sample encode an identical CDR3. The chain recombines TRBV6-2 or TRBV6-3 with TRBJ1-1; no clear D gene. Trimming left V 1 base short and J 2 bases short, with 5 bases between. There are 13 residues in the CDR3. The V gene's germline CDR1 is MNHEY and CDR2 SVGEGT. CDR3 loop: CASSYYLNTEAFF. CDR3 bases: TGTGCCAGCAGTTACTATCTTAACACTGAAGCTTTCTTT.

V and J are TRBV7-2 and TRBJ2-3; D might be TRBD2 (6 bases). Germline V lookup: CDR1 SGHTA, CDR2 FQGNSA. The germline V and J ends were trimmed by 4 bases and 9 bases, with 23 bases remaining between them. The CDR3 has 16 residues. CDR3: CASSSRAGRYRVTQYF. The CDR3 region has the DNA TGTGCCAGCAGCTCCCGGGCGGGGAGGTACCGTGTCACGCAGTATTTT.

V is TRBV28 and J is TRBJ1-1; the match to TRBD1 covers 12 bases. Per the germline V gene, CDR1 is MDHEN and CDR2 is SYDVKM. The V and J ends lost 4 bases and 2 bases, in that order; junction bases with no gene match: 8. The CDR3 runs to 17 residues. The DNA of the CDR3 is TGTGCCAGCAGTTCCCGGGACAGGGGGCGCCGAAACACTGAAGCTTTCTTT. Its protein product is CASSSRDRGRRNTEAFF.

V and J are TRBV28 and TRBJ2-1; D is perhaps TRBD1 (5 bases). The CDR3 loop spans 14 amino acids. Germline loops: CDR1 MDHEN, CDR2 SYDVKM. The germline V and J ends were trimmed by 6 bases and 1 base, with 10 bases remaining between them. The CDR3 protein is CASSPQGSYNEQFF. The CDR3 bases are TGTGCCAGCAGCCCCCAGGGTTCCTACAATGAGCAGTTCTTC.

The gene calls are TRBV29-1 and TRBJ2-3; TRBD1 is a possible D gene (6 bases). V was trimmed by 7 bases and J by 0 bases, leaving 14 bases between them. The CDR3 is 14 residues long. In germline, CDR1 is SQVTM, CDR2 ANQGSEA. DNA for the CDR3: TGCAGCGGTGCGACAGGCTTCAGCACAGATACGCAGTATTTT. Encoded protein: CSGATGFSTDTQYF.

The chain carries TRBV4-3 and TRBJ2-2, with D tentatively TRBD1 (6 bases). V was trimmed by 0 bases and J by 4 bases, leaving 15 bases between them. CDR1 and CDR2 from the germline V gene are LGHNA and YSLEER. CDR3 size: 17 residues. The CDR3 region has the DNA TGCGCCAGCAGCCAAGACCTGAGGGGGTTGGGCACCGGGGAGCTGTTTTTT. This encodes CASSQDLRGLGTGELFF.

V gene TRBV6-6 combines with J gene TRBJ1-1; the match to TRBD1 covers 8 bases. V was clipped by 2 bases and J by 5 bases; unmatched bases: 4. This CDR3 is 14 amino acids long. The V gene's germline CDR1 is MNHNY and CDR2 SVGAGI (reference sequence). This CDR3 is CASSYPQGVTEAFF. The CDR3 nucleotides are TGTGCCAGCAGTTACCCACAGGGGGTAACTGAAGCTTTCTTT.

The V and J genes are TRBV28 and TRBJ2-7, with 10 bases fitting TRBD2. V lost 5 bases, J lost 3 bases, and 10 bases stayed unmatched. CDR1 is MDHEN, CDR2 SYDVKM, per germline. The CDR3 is made up of 16 amino acids. Here the CDR3 DNA reads TGTGCCAGCAGTACACCGACTAGCGGGCAACTCTACGAGCAGTACTTC. Protein sequence: CASSTPTSGQLYEQYF.

This chain links TRBV11-2 with TRBJ2-1; 8 bases map to TRBD2. After removal of 1 base from V and 9 bases from J, the junction contained 11 bases not matched to a gene. From germline, CDR1 is SGHAT and CDR2 FQNNGV. This CDR3 contains 16 residues. The CDR3 DNA sequence: TGTGCCAGCAGCTTAGTAGGGTCTAGCGGGCGGGGTGAGCAGTTCTTC. Translation: CASSLVGSSGRGEQFF. Looking up the rest from reference TRBV11-2 and TRBJ2-1 gives the full variable domain: EAGVAQSPRYKIIEKRQSVAFWCNPISGHATLYWYQQILGQGPKLLIQFQNNGVVDDSQLPKDRFSAERLKGVDSTLKIQPAKLEDSAVYLCASSLVGSSGRGEQFFGPGTRLTVL.

This clone was counted a few times. The V and J genes are TRBV4-3 and TRBJ1-1, with TRBD1 as a possible D gene (5 bases). This CDR3 has 15 residues. Per the germline V gene, CDR1 is LGHNA and CDR2 is YSLEER. With 0 bases removed from V and 1 base from J, the gap between germline ends came to 9 bases. The CDR3 region has the DNA TGCGCCAGCAGCCAAGACAGGGTCGGGAACACTGAAGCTTTCTTT. Translating gives CASSQDRVGNTEAFF.

The rearrangement uses TRBV27 and TRBJ2-7, with 7 bases that match TRBD1. There are 14 residues in the CDR3. Germline-derived CDR1 and CDR2 are MNHEY and SMNVEV (reference sequence). With V trimmed by 4 bases and J by 2 bases, 5 bases remained unmatched. This CDR3 reads CASSSPGQTYEQYF. CDR3 in DNA: TGTGCCAGCAGTTCGCCGGGACAGACCTACGAGCAGTACTTC.